Each of the 27 T cell receptor beta chains below was sequenced from the same sample in a study of T cell changes during pregnancy in multiple sclerosis. The repertoire was sequenced with immunoSEQ multiplex PCR; TCRdb's copy has only in-frame clones and lacks some. The sample has some 96,000 clones, about 92% seen once. The input for sequencing was peripheral blood, taken after pregnancy. The receptor set was obtained from a female donor with multiple sclerosis, enrolled in a pregnancy study.

This chain uses TRBV5-6 with TRBJ1-2; 8 bases are shared with TRBD1. Germline values: CDR1 SGHDT, CDR2 YYEEEE. The CDR3 is 11 amino acids. Trimming took 4 bases from V and 14 from J; bases not matched to a gene: 7. The CDR3 nucleotides are TGTGCCAGCAGCACCGGACAGGGTGAAACCTTC. It yields the protein CASSTGQGETF.

The chain uses TRBV28 and TRBJ1-2, with D uncertain. Germline V gene sequence: CDR1 MDHEN, CDR2 SYDVKM. CDR3 length: 13 residues. V was cut by 4 bases and J by 0 bases, with 6 bases left in between. The CDR3 nucleotides read TGTGCCAGCAGTTCCACAGCTAACTATGGCTACACCTTC. Translation: CASSSTANYGYTF.

The chain is built from TRBV27 and TRBJ1-5, with D tentatively TRBD1 (5 bases). The CDR3 is 15 amino acids. Trimming took 8 bases from V and 7 from J, leaving 21 bases between them. Germline CDR1 reads MNHEY; CDR2 reads SMNVEV (reference sequence). The chain's CDR3 is CASGLLAGSRQPQHF. The CDR3 region has the DNA TGTGCCAGCGGCCTGCTTGCAGGGTCGAGGCAGCCCCAGCATTTT.

The chain carries TRBV28 and TRBJ2-7, with D possibly TRBD1 on 6 matching bases. The germline V gene has CDR1 MDHEN and CDR2 SYDVKM. There are 14 residues in the CDR3. Trimming took off 5 bases at V and 4 bases at J, with 15 bases between the two ends. CDR3 nucleotide sequence: TGTGCCAGCAGTGACGACAGGCTTAGATACGAGCAGTACTTC. Protein product: CASSDDRLRYEQYF.

The J gene is TRBJ2-5, the V gene TRBV5-1, with D possibly being TRBD2 (6 bases). CDR3 length: 14 amino acids. Germline V CDR1 and CDR2: SGHRS, YFSETQ. Trimming shortened V by 0 bases and J by 3 bases, and 9 bases separated the two germline ends. For the CDR3, the DNA is TGCGCCAGCAGCTTGGAGGGCGGGAAAGAGACCCAGTACTTC. The encoded protein is CASSLEGGKETQYF. Combining the CDR3 with reference TRBV5-1 and TRBJ2-5 gives the whole variable domain KAGVTQTPRYLIKTRGQQVTLSCSPISGHRSVSWYQQTPGQGLQFLFEYFSETQRNKGNFPGRFSGRQFSNSRSEMNVSTLELGDSALYLCASSLEGGKETQYFGPGTRLLVL.

V is TRBV6-5 and J is TRBJ1-1; D is unclear. Germline CDR1 MNHEY, CDR2 SVGAGI. V lost 4 bases to trimming and J lost 3 bases, with 12 bases between them. The CDR3 length is 14 residues. The CDR3, as DNA: TGTGCCAGCAGTTTTCGGAGGCTGGACACTGAAGCTTTCTTT. It specifies CASSFRRLDTEAFF.

V is TRBV15 and J is TRBJ2-7; maybe TRBD2 (5 bases). Trimming left V 0 bases short and J 6 bases short, with 9 bases between. Germline V gene data show CDR1 as LNHNV and CDR2 as YYDKDF (reference sequence). This CDR3 region has 13 residues. The CDR3 spells CATSRDPAGEQYF. The DNA of the CDR3 is TGTGCCACCAGCAGAGATCCCGCGGGCGAGCAGTACTTC.

This chain connects TRBV11-3 to TRBJ2-7, with D perhaps TRBD1 (6 bases). Germline assignment: CDR1 SGHNT and CDR2 YENEEA. V was pared by 2 bases and J by 4 bases, with 9 bases between. The CDR3 extends over 13 amino acids. CDR3 region: CASSLSRGYEQYF. Here the CDR3 DNA reads TGTGCCAGCAGCTTATCCAGGGGTTACGAGCAGTACTTC.

The chain recombines TRBV6-4 with TRBJ2-7, with 10 bases matching TRBD1. Germline CDR1 MRHNA, CDR2 SNTAGT. The CDR3 covers 15 residues. V dropped 5 bases and J dropped 4; count of bases not matched to a gene: 8. The CDR3 protein is CASSLDRGPLYEQYF. The CDR3 DNA sequence: TGTGCCAGCAGTCTTGACAGGGGGCCCCTTTACGAGCAGTACTTC.

The chain has TRBV4-1 and TRBJ1-1; D is ambiguous. The CDR3 spans 13 residues. Per germline, CDR1 MGHRA and CDR2 YSYEKL. Between the trimmed V and J ends, which lost 0 bases and 6 bases, there was a span of 8 bases. The CDR3 sequence is CASSQDSRSEAFF. CDR3 nucleotide sequence: TGCGCCAGCAGCCAAGACTCCAGATCTGAAGCTTTCTTT.

This chain links TRBV21-1 with TRBJ1-1; the tabulated D call, TRBD1, remains unverified against the DNA. TRBV21-1 is deemed a pseudogene. The CDR3 runs to 15 residues. CDR3 DNA: TGTGCCAGCAGCAGGGGGGGACAGGGGAACACTGAAGCTTTCTTT. This encodes CASSRGGQGNTEAFF.

The rearrangement uses TRBV30 and TRBJ1-2; a possible D gene is TRBD1 (5 bases). V lost 4 bases and J lost 4, with 10 bases in between. The germline V gene has CDR1 GTSNPN and CDR2 SVGIG (reference sequence). CDR3 length: 12 residues. CDR3 bases: TGTGCCTGGACCGCCGGGGGCTATGGCTACACCTTC. Translating it yields CAWTAGGYGYTF.

The V gene is TRBV11-3, the J gene TRBJ2-7; 14 nucleotides align to TRBD2. Looked up from germline, CDR1 is SGHNT and CDR2 is YENEEA. The junction had 11 bases not matched to a gene; V was cut back by 2 bases and J by 5 bases. This CDR3 contains 18 residues. The CDR3 DNA reads TGTGCCAGCAGCTTATCTACCGGACTAGCGGGGGGTAACAACGAGCAGTACTTC. It specifies CASSLSTGLAGGNNEQYF.

The chain has TRBV5-5 and TRBJ2-1; 11 positions agree with TRBD2. Trimming cost V 0 bases and J 1 base; bases outside gene matches: 0. The CDR3 sequence is 16 residues long. CDR1 is SGHKS, CDR2 YYEKEE, per germline (reference sequence). For the CDR3, the DNA is TGTGCCAGCAGCTTGGGACTAGCGGGATCCTACAATGAGCAGTTCTTC. Its translation: CASSLGLAGSYNEQFF.

The rearrangement uses TRBV7-3 and TRBJ2-1; 7 positions agree with TRBD2. The CDR3 extends over 15 amino acids. CDR1 is SGHTA, CDR2 FQGTGA, per germline. V shed 5 bases, J shed 7 bases, and the junction held 11 bases outside the gene matches. CDR3 in DNA: TGTGCCAGCAGCACGACGGGGGGACCGGGGAATGAGCAGTTCTTC. Residues: CASSTTGGPGNEQFF.

Notes on this clone: Compared with germline, one end of the junction differs, possibly owing to a read error. This chain links TRBV7-9 with TRBJ1-3; D gene ambiguous. The CDR3 consists of 12 residues. Germline V gene lookup returns CDR1 SEHNR and CDR2 FQNEAQ (reference sequence). CDR3 region: CASSLDSPSVDF. The CDR3 DNA reads TGTGCCAGCAGCTTAGACTCCCCCTCTGTGGATTTT.

The J gene is TRBJ1-3, the V gene TRBV6-5, with D perhaps matching TRBD1 (5 bases). Germline lookup yields CDR1 MNHEY and CDR2 SVGAGI. There are 13 residues in the CDR3. The V end was cut by 6 bases, the J end by 4 bases, with 10 bases between. CDR3 DNA sequence: TGTGCCAGCAGGGGGGGAACGGGAAACACCATATATTTT. The encoded protein is CASRGGTGNTIYF.

V gene TRBV5-1 combines with J gene TRBJ1-1, with TRBD1 matching over 9 bases. Trimming cost V 4 bases and J 5 bases; bases outside gene matches: 9. Looked up from germline, CDR1 is SGHRS and CDR2 is YFSETQ. The CDR3 runs 15 residues. DNA for the CDR3: TGCGCCAGCAGCGTCACAGGGGGCGAATGGACTGAAGCTTTCTTT. This gives the protein CASSVTGGEWTEAFF.

V is TRBV20-1 and J is TRBJ1-2; no clear D. Germline-derived CDR1 and CDR2 are DFQATT and SNEGSKA (reference sequence). Deletions cut 3 bases from V and 7 bases from J, with 9 bases between. The CDR3 is 11 amino acids. As DNA, the CDR3 is TGCAGTGCTAGTTCGGCGGTTGGCTACACCTTC. Amino acid sequence: CSASSAVGYTF.

The V call is TRBV28, the J call TRBJ2-1, with no clear D. Germline V gene data show CDR1 as MDHEN and CDR2 as SYDVKM. Trimming cost V 4 bases and J 12 bases, with 25 bases left between them. This CDR3 is built from 16 residues. The CDR3 DNA is TGTGCCAGCAGTTCATTTATAGGTGGAGTCCTCGTCGGGCAGTTCTTC. Encoded protein: CASSSFIGGVLVGQFF.

The genes are TRBV28 and TRBJ2-3, with D tentatively TRBD1 (6 bases). This CDR3 has 13 amino acids. Germline V gene sequence: CDR1 MDHEN, CDR2 SYDVKM. The V end was cut by 2 bases, the J end by 8 bases, with 11 bases between. This CDR3 reads CASSLNGGRTQYF. The CDR3, as DNA: TGTGCCAGCAGTTTAAATGGGGGCCGTACGCAGTATTTT.

CDR3 amino acids: CASSYGTGVDGYTF. For the CDR3, the DNA is TGTGCCAGCAGTTACGGTACAGGGGTCGACGGCTACACCTTC. The genes are TRBV6-5 and TRBJ1-2, with TRBD1 identical over 7 bases. CDR1 MNHEY and CDR2 SVGAGI come from the germline V gene. V dropped 2 bases and J dropped 8; count of bases not matched to a gene: 8. The CDR3 is 14 residues long.

In DNA form, the CDR3 reads TGTGCCAGCAGCTTGACCCCCCCCAGGGGACGGGACGAGCAGTACTTC. The encoded protein is CASSLTPPRGRDEQYF. The chain recombines TRBV5-4 with TRBJ2-7; the D gene is possibly TRBD1 (6 bases). In germline, CDR1 is SGHNT, CDR2 YYREEE (reference sequence). V lost 1 base, J lost 5 bases, and 19 bases lay in between. This CDR3 is built from 16 residues.

The chain links TRBV6-6 to TRBJ2-7; 8 bases are shared with TRBD1. The V gene end was trimmed by 2 bases and the J gene end by 2 bases; junction bases not matched to a gene: 2. Germline V gene lookup returns CDR1 MNHNY and CDR2 SVGAGI (reference sequence). CDR3 length: 14 residues. CDR3 in amino acids: CASSYGQGTYEQYF. CDR3 coding DNA: TGTGCCAGCAGTTACGGACAGGGAACCTACGAGCAGTACTTC.

The table lists this clone with a count of one. CDR3 bases: TGTGCCATCAGTGGGCCCCTAGGGGACTCTAAGGGCGGTGAGCAGTTCTTC. Translated: CAISGPLGDSKGGEQFF. The chain combines TRBV10-3 with TRBJ2-1, with a possible D match to TRBD2 (6 bases). Deletions cut 4 bases from V and 9 bases from J, with 25 bases between. In germline, CDR1 is ENHRY, CDR2 SYGVKD. The CDR3 spans 17 residues.

The V and J genes are TRBV30 and TRBJ2-2, with D possibly being TRBD2 (6 bases). Deletions cut 3 bases from V and 4 bases from J, with 12 bases between. This CDR3 is 14 amino acids long. Germline V gene data show CDR1 as GTSNPN and CDR2 as SVGIG (reference sequence). The CDR3, as DNA: TGTGCCTGGAGAGTTGGAGGGCTCACCGGGGAGCTGTTTTTT. The encoded protein is CAWRVGGLTGELFF.

This chain links TRBV7-3 with TRBJ2-1; 9 nucleotides align to TRBD2. The CDR3 has 15 residues. Germline trimming cut 2 bases from V and 3 bases from J; bases unmatched to any gene: 2. The germline V gene encodes CDR1 SGHTA and CDR2 FQGTGA. The CDR3 sequence: CASSLAAGGYNEQFF. CDR3 in DNA: TGTGCCAGCAGCTTAGCAGCGGGGGGCTACAATGAGCAGTTCTTC.